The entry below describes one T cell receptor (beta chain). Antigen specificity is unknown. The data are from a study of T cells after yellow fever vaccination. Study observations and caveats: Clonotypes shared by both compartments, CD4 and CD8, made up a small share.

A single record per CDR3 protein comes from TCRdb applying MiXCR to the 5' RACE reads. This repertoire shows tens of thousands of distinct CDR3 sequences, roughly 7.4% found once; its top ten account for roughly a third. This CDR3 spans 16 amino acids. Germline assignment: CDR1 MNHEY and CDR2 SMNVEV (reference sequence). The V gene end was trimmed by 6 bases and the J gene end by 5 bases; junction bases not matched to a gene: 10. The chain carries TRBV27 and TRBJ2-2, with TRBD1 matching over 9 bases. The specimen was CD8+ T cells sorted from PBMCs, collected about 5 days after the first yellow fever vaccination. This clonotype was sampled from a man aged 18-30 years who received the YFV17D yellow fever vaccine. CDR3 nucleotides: TGTGCCAGCAGCTATACAGGGGGCAGAAGGACCGGGGAGCTGTTTTTT. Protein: CASSYTGGRRTGELFF.